The present entry profiles one T cell receptor (beta chain) with its context. The data are from a study of blood T cell repertoires in COVID-19. The overall study: Samples of COVID-19 (acute and convalescent) were obtained from the United States, Italy and Spain.

The V and J ends lost 5 bases and 4 bases, in that order; junction bases with no gene match: 1. Germline CDR1 reads MNHEY; CDR2 reads SMNVEV (reference sequence). The CDR3 has 12 residues. Authors' methods: Reference gene primer amplification yielded estimated nucleated cell counts. The data were produced by immunoSEQ multiplex PCR, yet TCRdb's version contains in-frame clones alone and is incomplete. V, J and clone size were drawn from that table, and D and trimming were deduced from the DNA. The table lists 100,000 or so clones, 65% to 90% of them singletons. This sequence joins TRBV27 and TRBJ1-2; TRBD1 matches 7 bases. The source material was peripheral blood. The source of this sequence is a man aged 45-65 years with acute or convalescent COVID-19. The DNA for the CDR3 is TGTGCCAGCAGTACAGGGGCCTATGGCTACACCTTC. Translating it yields CASSTGAYGYTF.